These 3 T cell receptor beta chains came from one sample sequenced in a study of T cell therapy after organ transplantation. Assay used: immunoSEQ multiplex PCR; TCRdb lists only in-frame clones, some missing. The sample consists of over a thousand clones, approximately 40% of them appearing once. IFN-gamma-secreting cells were captured from therapy product cells restimulated approximately 4 hours with a CMV peptide pool. Which antigens these TCRs recognize remains unknown. Sequencing was performed on cultured CD8+ T cells. Receptors originate from a human patient who had received a solid organ transplant and had CMV disease. Certain T cells may be donor cells from the graft.

In the case of this clone: The same CDR3 also results from other DNA sequences found in this sample. The chain joins TRBV4-3 to TRBJ2-7; no definite D call. V was pared by 0 bases and J by 2 bases, with 8 bases between. This CDR3 region has 14 residues. Germline lookup yields CDR1 LGHNA and CDR2 YSLEER. The CDR3 is CASSQEPGPYEQYF. Here the CDR3 DNA reads TGCGCCAGCAGCCAAGAGCCAGGTCCCTACGAGCAGTACTTC.

The rearrangement joins TRBV5-4 to TRBJ2-7, with 7 bases aligning to TRBD2. The V gene end was trimmed by 4 bases and the J gene end by 2 bases; junction bases not matched to a gene: 12. Germline CDR1 and CDR2: SGHNT and YYREEE (reference sequence). This CDR3 spans 16 amino acids. This chain's CDR3 is CASSQDTGGITYEQYF. The CDR3 nucleotides read TGTGCCAGCAGCCAAGATACGGGGGGAATTACCTACGAGCAGTACTTC.

V usage is TRBV7-9 and J usage is TRBJ1-2; 7 bases are shared with TRBD1. CDR3 size: 16 residues. CDR1 SEHNR and CDR2 FQNEAQ come from the germline V gene (reference sequence). J gave up 8 bases and V 4 bases, and 16 bases lay outside the gene matches. The CDR3 coding sequence is TGTGCCAGCAGCTCCCGGGACAGCGTTTTCCGCTGGGGCTACACCTTC. Translated: CASSSRDSVFRWGYTF.